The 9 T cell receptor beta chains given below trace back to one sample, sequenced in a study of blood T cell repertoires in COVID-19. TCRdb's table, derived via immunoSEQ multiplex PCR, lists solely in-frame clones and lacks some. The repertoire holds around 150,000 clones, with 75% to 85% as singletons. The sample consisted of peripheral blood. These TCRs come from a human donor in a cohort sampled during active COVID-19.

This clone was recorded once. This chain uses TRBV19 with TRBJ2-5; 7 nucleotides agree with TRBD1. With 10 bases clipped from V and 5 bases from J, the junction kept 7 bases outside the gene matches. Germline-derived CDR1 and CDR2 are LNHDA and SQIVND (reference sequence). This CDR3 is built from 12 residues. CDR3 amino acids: CATRGSGETQYF. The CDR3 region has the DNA TGTGCCACCAGGGGGAGTGGGGAGACCCAGTACTTC.

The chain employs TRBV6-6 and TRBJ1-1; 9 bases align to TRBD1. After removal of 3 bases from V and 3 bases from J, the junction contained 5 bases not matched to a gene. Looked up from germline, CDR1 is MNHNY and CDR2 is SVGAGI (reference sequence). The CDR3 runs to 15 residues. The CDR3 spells CASSYGTGIHTEAFF. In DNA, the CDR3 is TGTGCCAGCAGTTATGGGACAGGGATCCACACTGAAGCTTTCTTT.

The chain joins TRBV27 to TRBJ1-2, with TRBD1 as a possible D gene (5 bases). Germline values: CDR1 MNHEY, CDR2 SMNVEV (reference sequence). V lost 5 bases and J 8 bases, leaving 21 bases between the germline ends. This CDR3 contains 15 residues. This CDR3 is CASSARGGKAAGYTF. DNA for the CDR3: TGTGCCAGCAGTGCCCGTGGGGGGAAGGCGGCAGGCTACACCTTC.

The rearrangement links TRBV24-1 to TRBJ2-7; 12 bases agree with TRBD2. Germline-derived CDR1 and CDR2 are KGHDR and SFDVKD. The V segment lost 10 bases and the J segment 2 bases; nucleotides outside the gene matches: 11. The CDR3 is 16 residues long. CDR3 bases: TGTGCCACGATGGGACCGAGGACTAGCGGGACCTACGAGCAGTACTTC. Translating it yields CATMGPRTSGTYEQYF.

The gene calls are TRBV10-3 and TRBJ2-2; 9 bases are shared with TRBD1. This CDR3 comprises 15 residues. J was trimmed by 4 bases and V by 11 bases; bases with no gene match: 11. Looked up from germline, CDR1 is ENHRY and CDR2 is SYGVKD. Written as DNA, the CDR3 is TGTGCCTCCAAGGAAGGGACAGGGAGCACCGGGGAGCTGTTTTTT. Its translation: CASKEGTGSTGELFF.

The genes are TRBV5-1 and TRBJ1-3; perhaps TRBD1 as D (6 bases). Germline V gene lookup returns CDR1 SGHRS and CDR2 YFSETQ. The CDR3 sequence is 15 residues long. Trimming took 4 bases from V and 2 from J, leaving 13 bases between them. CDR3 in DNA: TGCGCCAGCAGCCCTCTGACAGGAGCTGGAAACACCATATATTTT. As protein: CASSPLTGAGNTIYF.

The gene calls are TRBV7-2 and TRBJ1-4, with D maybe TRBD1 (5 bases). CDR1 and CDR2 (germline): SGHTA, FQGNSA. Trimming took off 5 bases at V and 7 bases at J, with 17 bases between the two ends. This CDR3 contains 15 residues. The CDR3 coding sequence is TGTGCCAGCAGCCCCGACAGCCCCTGGAGTGAAAAACTGTTTTTT. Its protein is CASSPDSPWSEKLFF.

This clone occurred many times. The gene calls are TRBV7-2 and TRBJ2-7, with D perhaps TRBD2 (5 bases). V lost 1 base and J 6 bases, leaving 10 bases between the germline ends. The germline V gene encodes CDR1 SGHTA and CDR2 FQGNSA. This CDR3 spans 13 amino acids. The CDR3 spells CASSLERVSEQYF. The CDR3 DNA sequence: TGTGCCAGCAGCTTAGAGAGGGTCTCCGAGCAGTACTTC. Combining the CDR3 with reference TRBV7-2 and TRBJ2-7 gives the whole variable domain GAGVSQSPSNKVTEKGKDVELRCDPISGHTALYWYRQSLGQGLEFLIYFQGNSAPDKSGLPSDRFSAERTGGSVSTLTIQRTQQEDSAVYLCASSLERVSEQYFGPGTRLTVT.

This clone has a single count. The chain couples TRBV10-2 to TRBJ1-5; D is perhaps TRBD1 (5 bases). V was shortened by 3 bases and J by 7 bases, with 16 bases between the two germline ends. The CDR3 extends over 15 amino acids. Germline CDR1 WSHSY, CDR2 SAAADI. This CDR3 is CASSDLGGAGQPQHF. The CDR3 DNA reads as TGCGCCAGCAGTGACTTGGGTGGGGCTGGGCAGCCCCAGCATTTT.